The 19 T cell receptor beta chains given below trace back to one sample, sequenced in a study of T cell repertoires in cytomegalovirus infection. TCRdb itself ran the reads through MiXCR, one entry per CDR3 protein. The repertoire includes approximately 110,000 distinct CDR3 sequences, about 40% of them detected once, and less than 80% sits in the top ten. No antigen has been identified for these receptors. The source was CD8+ T cells from cultured PBMCs, collected from culture after CMV antigen stimulation. The receptors were sampled from a human donor in good health (CMV status not recorded). Some clones in this sample may be carry-over from other donors' samples.

The J gene is TRBJ1-1, the V gene TRBV7-6; 11 nucleotides agree with TRBD1. This CDR3 has 16 amino acids. Germline V gene data show CDR1 as SGHVS and CDR2 as FNYEAQ. Trimming cost V 3 bases and J 5 bases; bases outside gene matches: 8. In DNA form, the CDR3 reads TGTGCCAGCAGCTTTCAGCCGGGACAGGGGGATACTGAAGCTTTCTTT. It translates to CASSFQPGQGDTEAFF.

This clonotype was detected a few times. V is TRBV5-6 and J is TRBJ2-2, with D tentatively TRBD1 (5 bases). V was clipped by 6 bases and J by 2 bases, with 14 bases between them. CDR1 and CDR2 from the germline V gene are SGHDT and YYEEEE. This CDR3 has 15 residues. CDR3 nucleotide sequence: TGTGCCAGCAACAACCAGGGATCAAACACCGGGGAGCTGTTTTTT. This gives the protein CASNNQGSNTGELFF.

This chain uses TRBV7-2 with TRBJ2-5, with TRBD1 matching over 8 bases. J was trimmed by 1 base and V by 5 bases; bases with no gene match: 6. CDR3 length equals 15 residues. CDR1 and CDR2 from the germline V gene are SGHTA and FQGNSA. The CDR3 spells CASSLGGTGQETQYF. The DNA of the CDR3 is TGTGCCAGCAGCCTAGGCGGGACAGGCCAAGAGACCCAGTACTTC.

This clonotype was recorded a few times. This chain links TRBV20-1 with TRBJ1-2; maybe TRBD1 (6 bases). CDR3 length: 13 residues. Germline V gene data show CDR1 as DFQATT and CDR2 as SNEGSKA (reference sequence). V was cut by 6 bases and J by 3 bases, with 14 bases left in between. The CDR3 region is CSAMGAGDYGYTF. In nucleotides, the CDR3 is TGCAGTGCCATGGGCGCAGGGGACTATGGCTACACCTTC.

This chain links TRBV14 with TRBJ2-4; 11 nucleotides line up with TRBD2. The V gene's germline CDR1 is SGHDN and CDR2 FVKESK. J lost 5 bases, V lost 7 bases, and 16 bases had no gene match. This CDR3 is 18 amino acids long. This CDR3 reads CASTATSGAAWVENIQYF. The DNA of the CDR3 is TGTGCCAGCACCGCGACTAGCGGGGCGGCTTGGGTCGAAAACATTCAGTACTTC.

This chain connects TRBV4-1 to TRBJ1-1, with D perhaps matching TRBD1 (6 bases). This CDR3 is built from 15 residues. With 3 bases removed from V and 0 bases from J, the gap between germline ends came to 11 bases. Germline V gene lookup returns CDR1 MGHRA and CDR2 YSYEKL. The CDR3 coding sequence is TGCGCCAGCAGCCAGTATGACAGGATGAACACTGAAGCTTTCTTT. Protein sequence: CASSQYDRMNTEAFF.

This rearrangement joins TRBV5-6 to TRBJ1-1; 10 nucleotides align to TRBD1. Germline V lookup: CDR1 SGHDT, CDR2 YYEEEE. V lost 2 bases and J lost 0; bases outside the gene matches: 10. This CDR3 comprises 18 residues. This CDR3 reads CASSLRRDRGRMNTEAFF. In DNA, the CDR3 is TGTGCCAGCAGCTTACGCCGGGACAGGGGCCGCATGAACACTGAAGCTTTCTTT.

This clonotype was detected only a few times. The chain couples TRBV12-3 or TRBV12-4 to TRBJ1-5, with D possibly TRBD1 on 6 matching bases. This CDR3 region has 14 residues. V lost 8 bases to trimming and J lost 6 bases, with 17 bases between them. The CDR3 spells CASSSVGGGQPQHF. The CDR3 DNA sequence: TGTGCCAGCTCCTCTGTGGGGGGCGGTCAGCCCCAGCATTTT.

In this sample, this clonotype turned up many times. The chain couples TRBV7-8 to TRBJ2-7; D unclear. Germline V gene sequence: CDR1 SGHVS, CDR2 FQNEAQ. This CDR3 region has 13 residues. The V gene lost 0 bases and the J gene lost 6 bases, with 9 bases spanning the gap. For the CDR3, the DNA is TGTGCCAGCAGCTTAGCGACCGGAACCGAGCAGTACTTC. This gives the protein CASSLATGTEQYF.

This clonotype showed up just a few times. The CDR3 here is CASRYGGDTDTQYF. As DNA, the CDR3 is TGTGCCAGCAGATACGGGGGGGACACAGATACGCAGTATTTT. The chain combines TRBV7-8 with TRBJ2-3, with 8 bases lining up with TRBD2. V lost 6 bases, J lost 2 bases, and 4 bases stayed unmatched. The CDR3 runs to 14 residues. CDR1 is SGHVS and CDR2 is FQNEAQ in the germline V gene.

J is TRBJ2-5 and V is TRBV4-1; 8 nucleotides agree with TRBD1. The CDR3 runs 17 residues. Germline CDR1 MGHRA, CDR2 YSYEKL. Trimming at V came to 2 bases and at J to 4 bases, leaving 12 bases not matched to a gene. The CDR3 sequence is CASSQTAGTGPPETQYF. Here the CDR3 DNA reads TGCGCCAGCAGCCAAACCGCCGGGACAGGCCCCCCAGAGACCCAGTACTTC.

The table lists this clonotype with many counts. The rearrangement links TRBV12-3 or TRBV12-4 to TRBJ1-4; unclear D gene. The V and J ends lost 7 bases and 3 bases respectively, with 18 bases between them. This CDR3 is 16 amino acids long. CDR3 residues: CASTPGLGMANEKLFF. DNA for the CDR3: TGTGCCAGCACTCCCGGGTTGGGTATGGCTAATGAAAAACTGTTTTTT.

This clonotype was recorded a few times. The gene calls are TRBV27 and TRBJ1-2; TRBD1 agrees at 7 bases. CDR1 MNHEY and CDR2 SMNVEV come from the germline V gene (reference sequence). Trimming cost V 5 bases and J 3 bases; bases outside gene matches: 3. The CDR3 extends over 13 amino acids. In nucleotides, the CDR3 is TGTGCCAGCAGTCACGGGACAGACTATGGCTACACCTTC. As protein: CASSHGTDYGYTF.

This clonotype has more than one count but fewer than ten. The chain combines TRBV12-3 or TRBV12-4 with TRBJ2-4, with 7 bases lining up with TRBD2. After removal of 6 bases from V and 6 bases from J, the junction contained 8 bases not matched to a gene. CDR3 length: 14 residues. The CDR3 reads CASSPTGEGNIQYF. The CDR3 DNA follows: TGTGCCAGCAGCCCGACGGGGGAGGGAAACATTCAGTACTTC.

This chain joins TRBV12-3 or TRBV12-4 and TRBJ2-1; TRBD2 is a possible D gene (6 bases). The germline V and J ends were trimmed by 8 bases and 5 bases, with 13 bases remaining between them. CDR3 length: 13 amino acids. In DNA form, the CDR3 reads TGTGCCAGCGGCCGGGGGAGCGACAATGAGCAGTTCTTC. It yields the protein CASGRGSDNEQFF.

This clonotype appeared a few times. CDR3 in amino acids: CASSFVNFNYGYTF. The CDR3 nucleotides read TGTGCCAGCAGTTTTGTGAATTTTAACTATGGCTACACCTTC. J is TRBJ1-2 and V is TRBV28; D is unclear. Between the trimmed V and J ends, which lost 3 bases and 1 base, there was a span of 9 bases. The germline V gene encodes CDR1 MDHEN and CDR2 SYDVKM. This CDR3 is 14 amino acids long.

This clonotype was counted only a few times. The V call is TRBV27, the J call TRBJ1-5, with D unresolved. CDR1 and CDR2 from the germline V gene are MNHEY and SMNVEV (reference sequence). This CDR3 region has 13 residues. V was clipped by 10 bases and J by 3 bases, with 13 bases between them. CDR3 protein: CATALGHNQPQHF. The CDR3 DNA reads TGTGCCACGGCTTTGGGCCACAATCAGCCCCAGCATTTT.

This clonotype was recorded many times. The rearrangement links TRBV7-9 to TRBJ2-1, with D tentatively TRBD1 (6 bases). V was clipped by 4 bases and J by 2 bases, with 12 bases between them. This CDR3 contains 15 residues. Germline V gene data show CDR1 as SEHNR and CDR2 as FQNEAQ (reference sequence). CDR3 DNA: TGTGCCAGCAGCTCGACAGGTTCCCCCTACAATGAGCAGTTCTTC. Translation: CASSSTGSPYNEQFF.

The chain is built from TRBV12-3 or TRBV12-4 and TRBJ2-7; D perhaps matches TRBD1 (5 bases). The CDR3 spans 13 residues. Trimming cost V 5 bases and J 3 bases, with 11 bases left between them. DNA of the CDR3: TGTGCCAGCAGTCAAGGGGATGGCTACGAGCAGTACTTC. This sequence encodes CASSQGDGYEQYF.